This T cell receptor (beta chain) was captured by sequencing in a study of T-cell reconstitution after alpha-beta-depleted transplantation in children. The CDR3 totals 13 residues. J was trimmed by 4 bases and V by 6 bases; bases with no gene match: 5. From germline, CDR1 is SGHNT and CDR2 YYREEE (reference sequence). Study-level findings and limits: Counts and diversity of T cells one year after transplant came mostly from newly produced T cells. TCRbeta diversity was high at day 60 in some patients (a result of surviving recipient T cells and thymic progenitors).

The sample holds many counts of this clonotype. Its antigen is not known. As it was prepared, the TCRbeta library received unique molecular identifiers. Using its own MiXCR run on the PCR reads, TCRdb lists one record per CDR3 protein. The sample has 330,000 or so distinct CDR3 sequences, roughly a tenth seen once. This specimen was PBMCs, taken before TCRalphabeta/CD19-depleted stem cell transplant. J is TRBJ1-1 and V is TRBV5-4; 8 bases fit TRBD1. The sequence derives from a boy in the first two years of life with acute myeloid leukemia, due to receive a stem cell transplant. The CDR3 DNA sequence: TGTGCCAGCAACCTGGACAGGGCCACTGAAGCTTTCTTT. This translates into CASNLDRATEAFF.